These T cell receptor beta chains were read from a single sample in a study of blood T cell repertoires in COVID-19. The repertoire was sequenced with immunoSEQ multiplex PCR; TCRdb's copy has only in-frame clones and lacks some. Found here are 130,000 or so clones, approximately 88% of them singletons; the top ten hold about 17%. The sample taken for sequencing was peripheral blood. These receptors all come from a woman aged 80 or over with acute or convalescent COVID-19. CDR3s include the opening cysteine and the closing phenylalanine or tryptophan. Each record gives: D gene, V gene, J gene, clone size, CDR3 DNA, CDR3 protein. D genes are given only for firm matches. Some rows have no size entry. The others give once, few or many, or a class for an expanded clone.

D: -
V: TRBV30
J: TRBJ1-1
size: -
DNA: TGTGCCTGGAGTGTACAGTTGAACACTGAAGCTTTCTTT
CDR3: CAWSVQLNTEAFF

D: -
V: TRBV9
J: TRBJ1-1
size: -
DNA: TGTGCCAGCAGCGCCGGACAGCTGAACACTGAAGCTTTCTTT
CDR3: CASSAGQLNTEAFF

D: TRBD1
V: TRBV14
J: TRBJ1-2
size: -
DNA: TGTGCCAGCAGCCAAGGACAGGGAGTCGACTATGGCTACACCTTC
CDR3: CASSQGQGVDYGYTF

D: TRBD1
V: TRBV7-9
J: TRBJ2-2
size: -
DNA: TGTGCCAGCAGCCCGTGGGACAGAAATGGCGGGGAGCTGTTTTTT
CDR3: CASSPWDRNGGELFF

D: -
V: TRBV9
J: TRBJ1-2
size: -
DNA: TGTGCCAGCAGCGTAGTCGCGGGGTATGGCTACACCTTC
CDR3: CASSVVAGYGYTF

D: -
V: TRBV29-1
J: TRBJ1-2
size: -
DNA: TGCAGCGCCGTAACAGGATCACTAAACTATGGCTACACCTTC
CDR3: CSAVTGSLNYGYTF

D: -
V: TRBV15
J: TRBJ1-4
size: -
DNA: TGTGCCACCAGCAGAGATGGAGGGCCTCTTGAAAAACTGTTTTTT
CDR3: CATSRDGGPLEKLFF

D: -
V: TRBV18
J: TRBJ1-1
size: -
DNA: TGTGCCAGCTCACCCCTGGGGGGTTCGACTGAAGCTTTCTTT
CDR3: CASSPLGGSTEAFF

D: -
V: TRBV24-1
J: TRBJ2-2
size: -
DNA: TGTGCCACCAGTGACTTTGGCTCCGGGGAGCTGTTTTTT
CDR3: CATSDFGSGELFF

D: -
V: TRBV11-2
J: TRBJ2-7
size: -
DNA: TGTGCCAGCAGCGGGCCCCGAGACAGCTCCTACGAGCAGTACTTC
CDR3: CASSGPRDSSYEQYF

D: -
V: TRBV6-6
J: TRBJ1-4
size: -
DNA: TGTGCCAGCACACCCAGGGATAGGCCGGAAAAACTGTTTTTT
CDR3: CASTPRDRPEKLFF

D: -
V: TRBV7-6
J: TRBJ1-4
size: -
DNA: TGTGCCAGCAGCTTAGGGCTAACTAATGAAAAACTGTTTTTT
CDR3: CASSLGLTNEKLFF

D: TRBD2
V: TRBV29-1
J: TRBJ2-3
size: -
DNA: TGCAGCGTTGAGAGGCGGGGGGGCCGCACAGATACGCAGTATTTT
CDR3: CSVERRGGRTDTQYF

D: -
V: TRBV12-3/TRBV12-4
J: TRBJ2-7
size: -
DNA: TGTGCCAGCGCTTCGGGGGATACGGCCGAGCAGTACTTC
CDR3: CASASGDTAEQYF

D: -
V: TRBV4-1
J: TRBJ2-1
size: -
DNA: TGCGCCAGCAGCCAGGAAGTGCCTCGGGGGTCCTACAATGAGCAGTTCTTC
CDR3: CASSQEVPRGSYNEQFF

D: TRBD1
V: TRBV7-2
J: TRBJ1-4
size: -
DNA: TGTGCCAGCAGACCTGGGACAGGCGGTAATGAAAAACTGTTTTTT
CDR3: CASRPGTGGNEKLFF

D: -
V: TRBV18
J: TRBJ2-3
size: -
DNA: TGTGCCAGCTCACTCGGGACATCTAGCACAGATACGCAGTATTTT
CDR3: CASSLGTSSTDTQYF

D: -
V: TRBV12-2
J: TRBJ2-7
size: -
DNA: TGTGCAACGGGACTAGCGGGGGAATCCGTTTTGGAGCAGTACTTC
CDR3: CATGLAGESVLEQYF

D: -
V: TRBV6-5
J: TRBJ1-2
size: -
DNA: TGTGCCAGCAGTCCATACGGGGGGGACTATGGCTACACCTTC
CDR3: CASSPYGGDYGYTF

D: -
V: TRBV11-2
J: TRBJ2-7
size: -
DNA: TGTGCCAGCAGCTCCCTTCTTCAGCGCGGCTACGAGCAGTACTTC
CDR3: CASSSLLQRGYEQYF

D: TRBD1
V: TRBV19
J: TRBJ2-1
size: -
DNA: TGTGCCAGTAGTATTTCTGGGACAGGAGGTGATGAGCAGTTCTTC
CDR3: CASSISGTGGDEQFF

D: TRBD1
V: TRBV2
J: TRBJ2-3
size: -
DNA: TGTGCCAGCAGCCGACAGGGGGCGGCAGATACGCAGTATTTT
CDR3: CASSRQGAADTQYF

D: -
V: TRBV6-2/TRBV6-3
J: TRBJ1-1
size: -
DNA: TGTGCCAGCAGTTCGCCCCCGAGGGATGGGGCTGAAGCTTTCTTT
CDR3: CASSSPPRDGAEAFF

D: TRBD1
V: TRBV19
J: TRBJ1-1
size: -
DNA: TGTGCCAGTAGTAGGGACAGAGCCACTGAAGCTTTCTTT
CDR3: CASSRDRATEAFF

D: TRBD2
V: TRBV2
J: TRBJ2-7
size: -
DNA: TGTGCCAGCAGCCGGACTAGCGGGGGTTATTCCTACGAGCAGTACTTC
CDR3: CASSRTSGGYSYEQYF

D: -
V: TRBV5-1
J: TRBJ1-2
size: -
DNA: TGCGCCAGCAGCTTGGGACAGACGGACTATGGCTACACCTTC
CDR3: CASSLGQTDYGYTF

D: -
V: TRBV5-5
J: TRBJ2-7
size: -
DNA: TGTGCCAGCAGCAGCAGAGACAGGAGCTCCTACGAGCAGTACTTC
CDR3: CASSSRDRSSYEQYF

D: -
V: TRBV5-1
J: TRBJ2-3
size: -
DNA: TGCGCCAGCAGCTACCGGGGGGCCCGCACAGATACGCAGTATTTT
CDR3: CASSYRGARTDTQYF

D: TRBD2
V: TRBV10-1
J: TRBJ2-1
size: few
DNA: TGCGCCAGCAGTGACACCAGCGGGGGCATCGATGAGCAGTTCTTC
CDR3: CASSDTSGGIDEQFF

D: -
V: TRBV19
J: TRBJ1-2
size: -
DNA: TGTGCCAGTAGTATAGGCGACAGGAGCTATGGCTACACCTTC
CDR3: CASSIGDRSYGYTF

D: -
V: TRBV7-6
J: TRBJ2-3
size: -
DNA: TGTGCCAGCAGCCCAAATAGCGGTAGCACAGATACGCAGTATTTT
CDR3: CASSPNSGSTDTQYF

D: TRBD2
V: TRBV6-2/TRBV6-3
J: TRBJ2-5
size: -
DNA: TGTGCCAGCAGTCGGACTAGCGGAGGGGCCGGGGAGACCCAGTACTTC
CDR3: CASSRTSGGAGETQYF

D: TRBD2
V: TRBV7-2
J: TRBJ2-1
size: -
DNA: TGTGCCAGCAGCCAAAGACTAGCGGGGGCTCGCGGGGGTGAGCAGTTCTTC
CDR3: CASSQRLAGARGGEQFF

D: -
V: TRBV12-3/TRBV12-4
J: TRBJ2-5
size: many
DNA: TGTGCCAGCAGTCCAGGGGTTCAAGAGACCCAGTACTTC
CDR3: CASSPGVQETQYF

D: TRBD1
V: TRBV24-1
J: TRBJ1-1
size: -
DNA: TGTGCCACCAGTCTTAGGAGACAGGGAGCACTAGATACCACTGAAGCTTTCTTT
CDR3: CATSLRRQGALDTTEAFF

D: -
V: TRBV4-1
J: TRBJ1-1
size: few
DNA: TGCGCCAGCAGCCAAGAACAGCTGAACACTGAAGCTTTCTTT
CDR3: CASSQEQLNTEAFF

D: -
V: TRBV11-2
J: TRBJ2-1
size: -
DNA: TGTGCCAGCGGACAGCTTCATTACTCCTACAATGAGCAGTTCTTC
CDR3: CASGQLHYSYNEQFF

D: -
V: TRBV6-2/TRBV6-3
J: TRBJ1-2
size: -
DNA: TGTGCCAGCAGTTACTCGTACTCGGTTAACTACACCTTC
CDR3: CASSYSYSVNYTF

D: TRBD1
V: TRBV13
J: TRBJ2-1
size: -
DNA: TGTGCCAGCAGCTCCGGGACAGCCAATGAGCAGTTCTTC
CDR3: CASSSGTANEQFF

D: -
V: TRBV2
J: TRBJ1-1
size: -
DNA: TGTGCCAGCAGGGGGGGACGGAACACTGAAGCTTTCTTT
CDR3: CASRGGRNTEAFF

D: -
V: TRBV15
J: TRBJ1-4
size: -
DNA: TGTGCCACCAGCAGGAATGGACTGCTCACTAATGAAAAACTGTTTTTT
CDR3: CATSRNGLLTNEKLFF

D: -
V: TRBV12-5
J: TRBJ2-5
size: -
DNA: TGTGCTAGTGGCCCCGGGGCGGGAAGGGTAGAAGAGACCCAGTACTTC
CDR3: CASGPGAGRVEETQYF

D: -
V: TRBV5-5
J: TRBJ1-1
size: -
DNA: TGTGCCAGCTTAAAGGCTGCGGGCAACACTGAAGCTTTCTTT
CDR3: CASLKAAGNTEAFF

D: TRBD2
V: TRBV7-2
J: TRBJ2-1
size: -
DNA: TGTGCCAGCAGCTTATACGGGACTAACAATGAGCAGTTCTTC
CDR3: CASSLYGTNNEQFF